This T cell receptor (beta chain) originates from a study of T cell responses to AZD1222 COVID-19 vaccine. The CDR3 has 16 amino acids. Unmatched junction bases numbered 12, after V lost 4 bases and J lost 4 bases. Germline lookup yields CDR1 SGHTS and CDR2 YDEGEE. The data were produced by immunoSEQ multiplex PCR, yet TCRdb's version contains in-frame clones alone and is incomplete. This table has about 140,000 clones, about 92% appearing once. The starting material was peripheral blood, obtained on day 0 of MenACWY control vaccination. The chain combines TRBV5-8 with TRBJ2-7, with 9 bases aligning to TRBD2. This receptor was taken from an adult in good health. The DNA of the CDR3 is TGTGCCAGCAGCGGCTCGGTGCGGGAGGGCCTGTACGAGCAGTACTTC. Translating it yields CASSGSVREGLYEQYF.